One and the same sample provided the 8 T cell receptor beta chains below, sequenced in a study of T cell responses to AZD1222 COVID-19 vaccine. The protocol was immunoSEQ multiplex PCR, while the TCRdb copy is restricted to in-frame clones and leaves out a portion. The sample lists 130,000 or so clones, around 90% occurring once. Sequenced material: peripheral blood, taken on day 0 of AZD1222 vaccination. These receptors originate from an adult in good health.

The rearrangement links TRBV5-8 to TRBJ2-7, with 8 bases fitting TRBD1. Per the germline V gene, CDR1 is SGHTS and CDR2 is YDEGEE. The CDR3 is made up of 16 amino acids. V was pared by 3 bases and J by 2 bases, with 10 bases of the junction left unmatched. CDR3 protein: CASSSTTGTGTYEQYF. CDR3 bases: TGTGCCAGCAGCTCTACTACCGGGACAGGCACCTACGAGCAGTACTTC.

This chain links TRBV19 with TRBJ1-5; D possibly corresponds to TRBD1 (5 bases). The germline V gene has CDR1 LNHDA and CDR2 SQIVND (reference sequence). The CDR3 sequence is 15 residues long. Trimming cost V 7 bases and J 0 bases, with 13 bases left between them. DNA of the CDR3: TGTGCCAGTAATATGGGGACGTATAGCAATCAGCCCCAGCATTTT. Protein product: CASNMGTYSNQPQHF.

This rearrangement joins TRBV19 to TRBJ2-1, with TRBD2 matching 7 bases. The CDR3 consists of 13 residues. Trimming removed 4 bases from V and 4 bases from J; junction bases left unmatched: 1. The germline V gene encodes CDR1 LNHDA and CDR2 SQIVND (reference sequence). The CDR3 DNA sequence: TGTGCCAGTAGTAGCGGGGGATACAATGAGCAGTTCTTC. It translates to CASSSGGYNEQFF.

The sample holds one count of this clone. The chain joins TRBV18 to TRBJ2-1; TRBD1 agrees at 8 bases. Germline-derived CDR1 and CDR2 are KGHSH and LQKENI. The J segment lost 9 bases and the V segment lost 3 bases, leaving 7 bases of the junction unmatched. This CDR3 has 14 residues. CDR3 sequence reads: CASSPPAQGAEQFF. CDR3 nucleotide sequence: TGTGCCAGCTCACCTCCAGCTCAGGGGGCTGAGCAGTTCTTC.

The chain joins TRBV4-3 to TRBJ1-3, with unresolved D. Germline-derived CDR1 and CDR2 are LGHNA and YSLEER. The CDR3 is made up of 16 amino acids. The V end lost 1 base, the J end lost 3 bases, and 13 bases lay between the germline ends. The CDR3 sequence is CASSQGRGVGGNTIYF. In DNA form, the CDR3 reads TGCGCCAGCAGCCAAGGCCGGGGTGTGGGTGGAAACACCATATATTTT.

The chain uses TRBV5-1 and TRBJ1-2; the D is unclear. The V gene's germline CDR1 is SGHRS and CDR2 YFSETQ. The CDR3 runs 13 residues. Between the trimmed V and J ends, which lost 0 bases and 8 bases, there was a span of 11 bases. CDR3 in amino acids: CASSLGAAWGYTF. CDR3 sequence (DNA): TGCGCCAGCAGCTTGGGGGCTGCGTGGGGCTACACCTTC.

This rearrangement joins TRBV20-1 to TRBJ1-1, with D possibly being TRBD1 (5 bases). V lost 7 bases and J 5 bases, leaving 14 bases between the germline ends. Germline CDR1 and CDR2: DFQATT and SNEGSKA (reference sequence). This CDR3 contains 12 residues. The CDR3, as DNA: TGCAGTGGGAGTGAGGAGGGGACTGAAGCTTTCTTT. Amino acids: CSGSEEGTEAFF.

The V and J genes are TRBV7-2 and TRBJ1-1; 8 nucleotides align to TRBD1. The germline V gene encodes CDR1 SGHTA and CDR2 FQGNSA. The ends lost 4 bases at V and 3 bases at J; junction bases unmatched: 10. CDR3 size: 16 residues. In nucleotides, the CDR3 is TGTGCCAGCAGCTCACCGACGGACAGGGCGGACACTGAAGCTTTCTTT. Residues: CASSSPTDRADTEAFF.